These 30 T cell receptor beta chains were sequenced from one sample in a study of cytomegalovirus exposure and HLA in healthy donors. Primers for the PCR totalled 60 Vbeta and 13 Jbeta. Repertoires were generated with immunoSEQ multiplex PCR, while TCRdb's copy carries only in-frame clones and drops some. This sample yields 85,000 to 130,000 clones, of which roughly 71% are seen a single time; less than 3% belongs to the top ten. The specimen was PBMCs. These receptors all stem from a male donor in good health and CMV-seropositive.

The rearrangement uses TRBV18 and TRBJ2-3; 9 nucleotides line up with TRBD1. The CDR3 has 17 residues. The ends lost 4 bases at V and 0 bases at J; junction bases unmatched: 8. In germline, CDR1 is KGHSH, CDR2 LQKENI. The DNA for the CDR3 is TGTGCCAGCTCACTGACAGACAGGGGGACTAGCACAGATACGCAGTATTTT. As protein: CASSLTDRGTSTDTQYF.

The chain carries TRBV25-1 and TRBJ1-4, with D tentatively TRBD1 (5 bases). The length of the CDR3 is 13 residues. V dropped 11 bases and J dropped 8 bases, with 18 bases sitting between them. Germline lookup yields CDR1 MGHDK and CDR2 SYGVNS. The CDR3: CASRGDLAEKLFF. DNA for the CDR3: TGTGCCTCCCGGGGGGATCTGGCGGAAAAACTGTTTTTT.

This clone occurred a few times. The chain joins TRBV2 to TRBJ2-7, with no clear D. The CDR3 totals 11 residues. Germline V CDR1 and CDR2: SNHLY, FYNNEI. V lost 3 bases and J 3 bases, leaving 3 bases between the germline ends. The DNA for the CDR3 is TGTGCCAGCAGTGATAGCTACGAGCAGTACTTC. Amino acids: CASSDSYEQYF.

The CDR3 reads CASSPTPGSSYNSPLHF. The DNA for the CDR3 is TGCGCCAGCAGTCCAACGCCTGGGAGCTCCTATAATTCACCCCTCCACTTT. V gene TRBV5-1 combines with J gene TRBJ1-6; no clear D gene. Trimming shortened V by 5 bases and J by 0 bases, and 15 bases separated the two germline ends. Per germline, CDR1 SGHRS and CDR2 YFSETQ. There are 17 residues in the CDR3.

This clone was seen a few times. This chain uses TRBV5-1 with TRBJ1-1; TRBD1 might be the D (5 bases). Per the germline V gene, CDR1 is SGHRS and CDR2 is YFSETQ. V was trimmed by 0 bases and J by 2 bases, leaving 11 bases between them. The CDR3 totals 15 residues. Here the CDR3 reads CASSLEGPANTEAFF. In nucleotides, the CDR3 is TGCGCCAGCAGCTTGGAGGGGCCCGCCAACACTGAAGCTTTCTTT. Supplemented by reference TRBV5-1 and TRBJ1-1, the full variable domain reads KAGVTQTPRYLIKTRGQQVTLSCSPISGHRSVSWYQQTPGQGLQFLFEYFSETQRNKGNFPGRFSGRQFSNSRSEMNVSTLELGDSALYLCASSLEGPANTEAFFGQGTRLTVV.

V usage is TRBV9 and J usage is TRBJ2-5; 10 positions match TRBD2. This CDR3 contains 18 residues. The V gene end was trimmed by 2 bases and the J gene end by 2 bases; junction bases not matched to a gene: 12. CDR1 and CDR2 (germline): SGDLS, YYNGEE. The CDR3, as DNA: TGTGCCAGCAGCGTGGGCTGGGTTGTAGCGGGGGGTCAAGAGACCCAGTACTTC. Translating gives CASSVGWVVAGGQETQYF. Based on the CDR3 plus reference TRBV9 and TRBJ2-5, the full variable domain is DSGVTQTPKHLITATGQRVTLRCSPRSGDLSVYWYQQSLDQGLQFLIQYYNGEERAKGNILERFSAQQFPDLHSELNLSSLELGDSALYFCASSVGWVVAGGQETQYFGPGTRLLVL.

CDR3 amino acids: CASSQAGLYTEAFF. DNA for the CDR3: TGTGCCAGCAGCCAAGCGGGGTTGTACACTGAAGCTTTCTTT. The rearrangement links TRBV14 to TRBJ1-1; no clear D gene. The V end lost 1 base, the J end lost 3 bases, and 9 bases lay between the germline ends. The CDR3 spans 14 residues. Germline CDR1 reads SGHDN; CDR2 reads FVKESK. Full variable domain (remainder filled in from reference TRBV14 and TRBJ1-1): EAGVTQFPSHSVIEKGQTVTLRCDPISGHDNLYWYRRVMGKEIKFLLHFVKESKQDESGMPNNRFLAERTGGTYSTLKVQPAELEDSGVYFCASSQAGLYTEAFFGQGTRLTVV.

The gene calls are TRBV29-1 and TRBJ1-2; no clear D. Germline-derived CDR1 and CDR2 are SQVTM and ANQGSEA. V gave up 4 bases and J gave up 4 bases, with 13 bases separating them. The CDR3 sequence is 13 residues long. The CDR3 here is CSVGREVPYGYTF. CDR3 nucleotides: TGCAGCGTTGGCCGGGAGGTACCCTATGGCTACACCTTC.

The chain has TRBV25-1 and TRBJ2-7; D possibly corresponds to TRBD2 (5 bases). The CDR3 extends over 14 amino acids. From germline, CDR1 is MGHDK and CDR2 SYGVNS. Trimming removed 4 bases at V and 5 bases at J, with 15 bases between. This CDR3 reads CASSVRSSGDEQYF. In DNA, the CDR3 is TGTGCCAGCAGTGTCCGGAGCAGCGGCGACGAGCAGTACTTC.

The CDR3 nucleotides read TGTGCCAGCAGCCCACCGACTAGCGGGGGGGCTTCTAACTTCTACGAGCAGTACTTC. This sequence encodes CASSPPTSGGASNFYEQYF. The chain has TRBV16 and TRBJ2-7; TRBD2 aligns across 14 bases. The germline gives CDR1 KGHSY, CDR2 FQNENV. This CDR3 has 19 residues. The V gene end was trimmed by 4 bases and the J gene end by 3 bases; junction bases not matched to a gene: 14.

The chain carries TRBV5-1 and TRBJ2-5; no clear D. Germline V gene lookup returns CDR1 SGHRS and CDR2 YFSETQ. The V gene lost 4 bases and the J gene lost 2 bases, with 6 bases spanning the gap. The CDR3 contains 12 residues. The CDR3 region is CASSQQQETQYF. The CDR3, as DNA: TGCGCCAGCAGCCAACAACAAGAGACCCAGTACTTC.

This sequence joins TRBV28 and TRBJ2-1; 8 bases line up with TRBD2. CDR3 size: 16 residues. Germline lookup yields CDR1 MDHEN and CDR2 SYDVKM. Losses at the gene ends were 4 bases for V and 0 bases for J; bases not matched to a gene: 5. The CDR3: CASSSLAGSSYNEQFF. DNA for the CDR3: TGTGCCAGCAGTTCCTTAGCGGGGAGCTCCTACAATGAGCAGTTCTTC.

The chain carries TRBV19 and TRBJ2-7; 9 positions agree with TRBD1. V was pared by 7 bases and J by 2 bases, with 6 bases of the junction left unmatched. Germline loops: CDR1 LNHDA, CDR2 SQIVND (reference sequence). CDR3 size: 14 residues. This chain's CDR3 is CASTLTGGAYEQYF. CDR3 nucleotides: TGTGCCAGTACCTTGACAGGGGGGGCCTACGAGCAGTACTTC.

The rearrangement uses TRBV27 and TRBJ2-7; 8 nucleotides align to TRBD1. This CDR3 has 14 residues. Germline V gene data show CDR1 as MNHEY and CDR2 as SMNVEV (reference sequence). V lost 6 bases to trimming and J lost 6 bases; unmatched junction nucleotides: 10. CDR3 coding DNA: TGTGCCAGCAGCCATGGGACAGGACCTACCGAGCAGTACTTC. Amino acids: CASSHGTGPTEQYF.

The V gene is TRBV19, the J gene TRBJ1-5; D might be TRBD1 (5 bases). CDR3 size: 19 residues. Trimming pared 5 bases from V and 0 bases from J, leaving 23 bases between. From germline, CDR1 is LNHDA and CDR2 SQIVND (reference sequence). The CDR3 is CASSLGWQGGPNSNQPQHF. CDR3 nucleotide sequence: TGTGCCAGTAGTCTTGGCTGGCAGGGAGGTCCTAATAGCAATCAGCCCCAGCATTTT.

In this sample, this clone turned up once. This chain links TRBV2 with TRBJ2-2; possibly TRBD1 for D (5 bases). The V and J ends lost 4 bases and 0 bases respectively, with 9 bases between them. The CDR3 spans 15 residues. Germline assignment: CDR1 SNHLY and CDR2 FYNNEI. DNA for the CDR3: TGTGCCAGCAGTGCCTGGGGCCCGAACACCGGGGAGCTGTTTTTT. Its protein is CASSAWGPNTGELFF.

This chain uses TRBV28 with TRBJ2-1, with 7 bases lining up with TRBD2. Germline loops: CDR1 MDHEN, CDR2 SYDVKM. Trimming at V came to 3 bases and at J to 1 base, leaving 3 bases not matched to a gene. The CDR3 is 15 residues long. For the CDR3, the DNA is TGTGCCAGCAGTTTGGGTAGCGGGTCCTACAATGAGCAGTTCTTC. It is translated as CASSLGSGSYNEQFF.

V and J are TRBV27 and TRBJ2-1; TRBD2 aligns across 7 bases. V lost 5 bases and J lost 3; bases outside the gene matches: 10. From germline, CDR1 is MNHEY and CDR2 SMNVEV (reference sequence). The CDR3 is made up of 16 amino acids. The CDR3 reads CASSGGVGRGYNEQFF. CDR3 sequence (DNA): TGTGCCAGCAGTGGGGGGGTGGGGAGGGGCTACAATGAGCAGTTCTTC.

This clone was seen only a few times. This CDR3 reads CASSPVYSGANVLTF. The CDR3 nucleotides read TGTGCCAGTAGTCCAGTTTACTCTGGGGCCAACGTCCTGACTTTC. The chain recombines TRBV19 with TRBJ2-6, with no clear D. In germline, CDR1 is LNHDA, CDR2 SQIVND (reference sequence). This CDR3 is built from 15 residues. V was shortened by 5 bases and J by 0 bases, with 8 bases between the two germline ends.

The chain is built from TRBV6-5 and TRBJ2-1, with D maybe TRBD1 (5 bases). This CDR3 has 15 amino acids. The ends were cut back, 3 bases at V and 0 bases at J, with 9 bases in the middle. Germline CDR1 MNHEY, CDR2 SVGAGI. In nucleotides, the CDR3 is TGTGCCAGCAGTTATACAGGAGCCTCCTACAATGAGCAGTTCTTC. Protein: CASSYTGASYNEQFF.

This clone came up a few times. This rearrangement joins TRBV7-6 to TRBJ1-1; no firm D call. V lost 5 bases and J 6 bases, leaving 16 bases between the germline ends. Per germline, CDR1 SGHVS and CDR2 FNYEAQ. The CDR3 contains 14 residues. The CDR3 nucleotides read TGTGCCAGCAGCCCAGATTTCAAGCGTTCTGAAGCTTTCTTT. It translates to CASSPDFKRSEAFF.

The chain uses TRBV7-2 and TRBJ2-5; TRBD2 might be the D (5 bases). V lost 4 bases and J 2 bases, leaving 11 bases between the germline ends. Germline V gene data show CDR1 as SGHTA and CDR2 as FQGNSA. The CDR3 totals 14 residues. In DNA form, the CDR3 reads TGTGCCAGCAGCTATGGACTGCTTCAAGAGACCCAGTACTTC. Translation gives CASSYGLLQETQYF.

This sequence joins TRBV28 and TRBJ2-3; 11 nucleotides line up with TRBD2. V lost 5 bases, J lost 0 bases, and 10 bases stayed unmatched. Germline assignment: CDR1 MDHEN and CDR2 SYDVKM. CDR3 length equals 18 residues. Written as DNA, the CDR3 is TGTGCCAGCAGTAGCCGGGCGGGGACTAGCGGCAGCACAGATACGCAGTATTTT. Protein product: CASSSRAGTSGSTDTQYF.

The chain employs TRBV7-2 and TRBJ2-2; 11 bases align to TRBD2. The CDR3 has 17 amino acids. The V and J ends lost 5 bases and 8 bases, in that order; junction bases with no gene match: 13. Germline V gene data show CDR1 as SGHTA and CDR2 as FQGNSA. The CDR3 DNA is TGTGCCAGCAGCCCCAGACGAATAGCGGGAGGGCCGGGGGAGCTGTTTTTT. Encoded protein: CASSPRRIAGGPGELFF.

This clone was seen more than once but under ten times. The chain carries TRBV19 and TRBJ1-6, with 9 nucleotides matching TRBD1. Germline trimming cut 5 bases from V and 10 bases from J; bases unmatched to any gene: 9. The germline V gene has CDR1 LNHDA and CDR2 SQIVND (reference sequence). There are 15 residues in the CDR3. The CDR3 loop is CASSPQTGGKSPLHF. For the CDR3, the DNA is TGTGCCAGTAGTCCTCAAACAGGGGGCAAATCACCCCTCCACTTT.

This chain uses TRBV5-4 with TRBJ2-3; D is unclear. CDR1 is SGHNT, CDR2 YYREEE, per germline (reference sequence). This CDR3 spans 15 amino acids. The V end was cut by 1 base, the J end by 4 bases, with 13 bases between. The CDR3 nucleotides are TGTGCCAGCAGCTTGCGGCAGTCAGGATCAGATACGCAGTATTTT. Residues: CASSLRQSGSDTQYF.

Comment on this clone: One end of the junction does not line up with germline, which may come from a read error. The V and J genes are TRBV9 and TRBJ1-2; possibly TRBD1 for D (5 bases). The germline V gene encodes CDR1 SGDLS and CDR2 YYNGEE. The length of the CDR3 is 15 residues. Here the CDR3 reads CASSPVGGGDYGYPF. The CDR3 nucleotides read TGTGCCAGCAGCCCCGTTGGGGGGGGAGACTATGGCTACCCCTTC.

The chain links TRBV13 to TRBJ2-7, with 9 bases fitting TRBD2. Germline CDR1 is PRHDT and CDR2 is FYEKMQ (reference sequence). This CDR3 comprises 21 residues. Losses at the gene ends were 0 bases for V and 3 bases for J; bases not matched to a gene: 21. The CDR3 is CASSLGLTSGRSPSPSYEQYF. In nucleotides, the CDR3 is TGTGCCAGCAGCTTAGGCCTAACGAGCGGGAGGTCCCCCTCTCCTAGCTACGAGCAGTACTTC.

The chain carries TRBV14 and TRBJ2-3; 8 bases are shared with TRBD2. The germline V gene encodes CDR1 SGHDN and CDR2 FVKESK. Unmatched junction bases numbered 10, after V lost 0 bases and J lost 2 bases. This CDR3 region has 18 residues. The CDR3 coding sequence is TGTGCCAGCAGCCAAGATACCTTAGCGGGGCGTTTCACAGATACGCAGTATTTT. Its translation: CASSQDTLAGRFTDTQYF. Supplemented by reference TRBV14 and TRBJ2-3, the full variable domain reads EAGVTQFPSHSVIEKGQTVTLRCDPISGHDNLYWYRRVMGKEIKFLLHFVKESKQDESGMPNNRFLAERTGGTYSTLKVQPAELEDSGVYFCASSQDTLAGRFTDTQYFGPGTRLTVL.

This clone was found once. The DNA for the CDR3 is TGCAGCGTTGGAAGAGAGAGGACAGTATCCCCAGAGACCCAGTACTTC. This encodes CSVGRERTVSPETQYF. The rearrangement joins TRBV29-1 to TRBJ2-5; possibly TRBD1 for D (6 bases). Germline values: CDR1 SQVTM, CDR2 ANQGSEA. This CDR3 contains 16 residues. The V end was cut by 4 bases, the J end by 4 bases, with 22 bases between.